This T cell receptor (beta chain) was obtained from a study of blood T cell repertoires in COVID-19. About the research overall: COVID-19 samples from acute and convalescent phases originated in the United States, Italy and Spain. Sources were T cells, B-cell-depleted T cells, or PBMCs; the material itself was cDNA or gDNA.

V lost 4 bases to trimming and J lost 8 bases; unmatched junction nucleotides: 2. The CDR3 totals 14 residues. In germline, CDR1 is SGHVS, CDR2 FNYEAQ. Original handling: Reference gene primer amplification gave nucleated cell count estimates. Clones were sequenced by immunoSEQ multiplex PCR, and TCRdb holds only the in-frame ones, with some missing. The DNA was the basis for D and trimming; V, J and clone size are from that table. Of under 300,000 clones detected, approximately 90% appear once; the ten largest clones hold 3.7%. This clone came up once. The specimen was peripheral blood. The chain is built from TRBV7-6 and TRBJ2-1; 13 positions match TRBD2. The clonotype comes from a woman aged 40 to 50 with acute or convalescent COVID-19. The chain's CDR3 is CASSSGLAGYEQFF. CDR3 sequence (DNA): TGTGCCAGCAGCTCGGGACTAGCGGGGTATGAGCAGTTCTTC.